A single sample gave rise to the 15 T cell receptor beta chains below, sequenced in a study of shared clonotypes between healthy human individuals. Method: immunoSEQ multiplex PCR; TCRdb's copy keeps in-frame clones and lacks some. The sample gives approximately 340,000 clones, around 70% of which show up once; 8.5% to 12% is in the top ten. Sequenced input: memory CD4+ T cells sorted from blood. The subset: CD45RA-negative fraction. Receptors were obtained from a man aged 30-40 years in good health.

V is TRBV2 and J is TRBJ2-7, with 12 bases identical to TRBD2. V dropped 6 bases and J dropped 2; count of bases not matched to a gene: 8. Per the germline V gene, CDR1 is SNHLY and CDR2 is FYNNEI. This CDR3 spans 16 amino acids. The CDR3 loop is CASRGRLAGVAYEQYF. CDR3 DNA sequence: TGTGCCAGCAGGGGAAGACTAGCGGGAGTAGCCTACGAGCAGTACTTC.

The chain has TRBV6-5 and TRBJ1-1; 7 bases fit TRBD1. The J segment lost 9 bases and the V segment lost 6 bases, leaving 4 bases of the junction unmatched. Germline V gene data show CDR1 as MNHEY and CDR2 as SVGAGI. This CDR3 spans 11 amino acids. CDR3 nucleotides: TGTGCCAGCAGAAGGGACAGACAAGCTTTCTTT. It specifies CASRRDRQAFF.

This clone was observed a handful of times. V usage is TRBV6-6 and J usage is TRBJ1-1; D is uncertain. CDR1 and CDR2 (germline): MNHNY, SVGAGI (reference sequence). V was cut by 4 bases and J by 1 base, with 7 bases left in between. The CDR3 consists of 13 residues. CDR3 nucleotides: TGTGCCAGCAGTTTCCAACAGAACACTGAAGCTTTCTTT. Translating it yields CASSFQQNTEAFF.

The chain employs TRBV5-1 and TRBJ2-2, with no clear D. The V end was cut by 1 base, the J end by 0 bases, with 10 bases between. The CDR3 sequence is 16 residues long. Germline V gives CDR1 SGHRS, CDR2 YFSETQ. CDR3 bases: TGCGCCAGCAGCTTGACTGGCTTGACGAACACCGGGGAGCTGTTTTTT. Protein sequence: CASSLTGLTNTGELFF.

This rearrangement joins TRBV30 to TRBJ1-2, with D maybe TRBD1 (5 bases). V was shortened by 3 bases and J by 3 bases, with 14 bases between the two germline ends. There are 14 residues in the CDR3. Germline CDR1 reads GTSNPN; CDR2 reads SVGIG (reference sequence). The CDR3 here is CAWSRTGTDYGYTF. CDR3 sequence (DNA): TGTGCCTGGAGCAGGACCGGGACGGACTATGGCTACACCTTC.

This clone occurred a few times. The V and J genes are TRBV5-1 and TRBJ2-7; 9 nucleotides match TRBD2. Germline V gene lookup returns CDR1 SGHRS and CDR2 YFSETQ. The CDR3 sequence is 14 residues long. V was pared by 4 bases and J by 3 bases, with 5 bases of the junction left unmatched. For the CDR3, the DNA is TGCGCCAGCAGCAGGGGACTAGCTGGCTACGAGCAGTACTTC. Amino acids: CASSRGLAGYEQYF.

The chain is built from TRBV27 and TRBJ2-2, with D maybe TRBD1 (6 bases). V was pared by 1 base and J by 5 bases, with 8 bases between. The CDR3 sequence is 14 residues long. Germline assignment: CDR1 MNHEY and CDR2 SMNVEV (reference sequence). Written as DNA, the CDR3 is TGTGCCAGCAGTTTATGGCAGGGGACCGGGGAGCTGTTTTTT. Translation gives CASSLWQGTGELFF.

This clone showed up just a few times. This chain links TRBV7-2 with TRBJ1-4; perhaps TRBD1 as D (6 bases). From germline, CDR1 is SGHTA and CDR2 FQGNSA. This CDR3 spans 15 amino acids. V was cut by 5 bases and J by 7 bases, with 17 bases left in between. CDR3 nucleotide sequence: TGTGCCAGCAGCCCTCAGGGGAATCGCGGTGAAAAACTGTTTTTT. Translated, it gives CASSPQGNRGEKLFF.

The gene calls are TRBV6-1 and TRBJ1-1; no definite D call. The V gene's germline CDR1 is MNHNS and CDR2 SASEGT. V was cut by 4 bases and J by 1 base, with 7 bases left in between. The CDR3 is 13 residues long. This chain's CDR3 is CASSAVGNTEAFF. CDR3 DNA sequence: TGTGCCAGCAGTGCTGTTGGGAACACTGAAGCTTTCTTT.

In its sample, this clone was seen many times. The V and J genes are TRBV14 and TRBJ1-1; D remains unclear. The CDR3 is made up of 15 amino acids. Germline V gene sequence: CDR1 SGHDN, CDR2 FVKESK. Trimming removed 0 bases at V and 0 bases at J, with 8 bases between. CDR3 sequence reads: CASSQELNMNTEAFF. The CDR3 nucleotides are TGTGCCAGCAGCCAAGAACTCAACATGAACACTGAAGCTTTCTTT.

This clone was counted only a few times. V is TRBV4-3 and J is TRBJ2-3; 8 nucleotides match TRBD1. CDR1 and CDR2 (germline): LGHNA, YSLEER. V lost 5 bases and J lost 2; bases outside the gene matches: 15. The length of the CDR3 is 18 residues. In DNA form, the CDR3 reads TGCGCCAGCAGCGTTAAAGCCCAACAGGGGGAGCACACAGATACGCAGTATTTT. Protein sequence: CASSVKAQQGEHTDTQYF.

The count of this clone is one. The rearrangement joins TRBV11-1 to TRBJ2-3; D is unclear. The germline V gene encodes CDR1 SGHAT and CDR2 FQDESV (reference sequence). The CDR3 contains 15 residues. With 5 bases removed from V and 3 bases from J, the gap between germline ends came to 15 bases. CDR3 sequence (DNA): TGTGCCAGCAGCCCCGTTCCCTACCTGACAGATACGCAGTATTTT. Residues: CASSPVPYLTDTQYF.

J is TRBJ1-4 and V is TRBV6-1, with D maybe TRBD1 (5 bases). Trimming removed 7 bases at V and 10 bases at J, with 16 bases between. Germline CDR1 and CDR2: MNHNS and SASEGT. This CDR3 region has 13 residues. In nucleotides, the CDR3 is TGTGCCAGCAATATCCGGTGGGGGGGAAAACTGTTTTTT. It is translated as CASNIRWGGKLFF.

The rearrangement joins TRBV18 to TRBJ2-1; D not certain. The ends were cut back, 3 bases at V and 0 bases at J, with 6 bases in the middle. CDR3 size: 14 residues. Germline CDR1 and CDR2: KGHSH and LQKENI. The CDR3 sequence is CASSPRSSYNEQFF. CDR3 nucleotide sequence: TGTGCCAGCTCACCCCGGAGCTCCTACAATGAGCAGTTCTTC. The full variable domain, in which reference TRBV18 and TRBJ2-1 provide the parts outside the CDR3, is NAGVMQNPRHLVRRRGQEARLRCSPMKGHSHVYWYRQLPEEGLKFMVYLQKENIIDESGMPKERFSAEFPKEGPSILRIQQVVRGDSAAYFCASSPRSSYNEQFFGPGTRLTVL.

V usage is TRBV10-3 and J usage is TRBJ2-7; TRBD2 matches at 12 bases. Germline trimming cut 0 bases from V and 5 bases from J; bases unmatched to any gene: 2. Germline V gives CDR1 ENHRY, CDR2 SYGVKD. The CDR3 is made up of 15 amino acids. The CDR3 loop is CAISESRLAGDEQYF. CDR3 nucleotides: TGTGCCATCAGTGAGTCCAGACTAGCGGGAGACGAGCAGTACTTC.